The 13 T cell receptor beta chains below come from one sample, sequenced in a study of blood T cell repertoires in COVID-19. Sequencing used immunoSEQ multiplex PCR; TCRdb keeps in-frame clones, though not all of them. The sample contains 120,000 to 150,000 clones, approximately 83% of which appear only once. Material for sequencing was peripheral blood. The receptors originated from a woman in her sixties with COVID-19, enrolled during active disease.

DNA for the CDR3: TGTGCCAGTTCTAGGGGGAATAACTATGGCTACACCTTC. Its translation is CASSRGNNYGYTF. The chain links TRBV12-3 or TRBV12-4 to TRBJ1-2; a weak D match, TRBD1 (6 bases). CDR3 size: 13 residues. The ends were cut back, 9 bases at V and 1 base at J, with 12 bases in the middle.

Comments on this clone: Other DNA variants within this sample encode the same CDR3. The chain uses TRBV7-8 and TRBJ1-1; the D gene is possibly TRBD1 (5 bases). This CDR3 comprises 14 residues. Germline CDR1 SGHVS, CDR2 FQNEAQ. V shed 0 bases and J shed 4 bases, with 9 bases lying between them. The chain's CDR3 is CASSLAAGSTEAFF. The DNA for the CDR3 is TGTGCCAGCAGCTTAGCGGCAGGGTCCACTGAAGCTTTCTTT. The entire variable domain, with the rest obtained from reference TRBV7-8 and TRBJ1-1, is as follows: GAGVSQSPRYKVAKRGQDVALRCDPISGHVSLFWYQQALGQGPEFLTYFQNEAQLDKSGLPSDRFFAERPEGSVSTLKIQRTQQEDSAVYLCASSLAAGSTEAFFGQGTRLTVV.

The chain joins TRBV7-2 to TRBJ1-6; 7 bases fit TRBD1. This CDR3 comprises 17 residues. With 5 bases clipped from V and 4 bases from J, the junction kept 11 bases outside the gene matches. Germline CDR1 reads SGHTA; CDR2 reads FQGNSA. The CDR3 nucleotides are TGTGCCAGCAGCCCACAACAGGGGTTGGGGTATAATTCACCCCTCCACTTT. Protein product: CASSPQQGLGYNSPLHF.

The V and J genes are TRBV7-6 and TRBJ1-5; D remains ambiguous. V dropped 5 bases and J dropped 2 bases, with 10 bases sitting between them. Germline CDR1 is SGHVS and CDR2 is FNYEAQ. CDR3 length: 14 residues. DNA of the CDR3: TGTGCCAGCAGCAAGTCACCGGGCAATCAGCCCCAGCATTTT. Its translation: CASSKSPGNQPQHF.

The chain couples TRBV19 to TRBJ2-1; 10 bases fit TRBD2. This CDR3 has 19 residues. Germline assignment: CDR1 LNHDA and CDR2 SQIVND (reference sequence). The V segment lost 3 bases and the J segment 0 bases; nucleotides outside the gene matches: 11. CDR3 DNA: TGTGCCAGTAGTATGTGGGCTAGCGGGGGCCTACCCTCCTACAATGAGCAGTTCTTC. Translating gives CASSMWASGGLPSYNEQFF.

The rearrangement uses TRBV6-5 and TRBJ1-3; 7 bases are a match to TRBD1. This CDR3 is 15 amino acids long. The V segment lost 6 bases and the J segment 2 bases; nucleotides outside the gene matches: 7. Germline values: CDR1 MNHEY, CDR2 SVGAGI. The CDR3 bases are TGTGCCAGCAGGCACAGGGGCCCCACTGGAAACACCATATATTTT. Amino acids: CASRHRGPTGNTIYF.

A single count supports this clone. The chain uses TRBV19 and TRBJ1-1; D perhaps matches TRBD1 (5 bases). The V gene lost 7 bases and the J gene lost 2 bases, with 17 bases spanning the gap. Germline loops: CDR1 LNHDA, CDR2 SQIVND (reference sequence). CDR3 size: 15 residues. The CDR3 nucleotides are TGTGCCAGTAAGTGGTACTCGACAGATAACACTGAAGCTTTCTTT. Translation: CASKWYSTDNTEAFF.

This chain uses TRBV6-4 with TRBJ2-5, with TRBD2 matching 8 bases. The germline V gene encodes CDR1 MRHNA and CDR2 SNTAGT. This CDR3 contains 13 residues. V shed 3 bases and J 5 bases; nucleotides not matched to a gene: 2. The CDR3 sequence is CASSEQRGETQYF. CDR3 DNA sequence: TGTGCCAGCAGTGAACAGCGGGGGGAGACCCAGTACTTC.

The gene calls are TRBV11-2 and TRBJ1-1; TRBD1 might be the D (5 bases). V shed 2 bases and J shed 1 base, with 8 bases lying between them. The CDR3 contains 14 residues. CDR1 SGHAT and CDR2 FQNNGV come from the germline V gene. The CDR3 nucleotides are TGTGCCAGCAGCTTACTCAGGGAGAACACTGAAGCTTTCTTT. Encoded protein: CASSLLRENTEAFF. Full variable domain (missing parts from reference TRBV11-2 and TRBJ1-1): EAGVAQSPRYKIIEKRQSVAFWCNPISGHATLYWYQQILGQGPKLLIQFQNNGVVDDSQLPKDRFSAERLKGVDSTLKIQPAKLEDSAVYLCASSLLRENTEAFFGQGTRLTVV.

The sample holds one count of this clone. The V gene is TRBV5-1, the J gene TRBJ1-2; 8 nucleotides line up with TRBD1. The V gene's germline CDR1 is SGHRS and CDR2 YFSETQ. This CDR3 is 15 amino acids long. Trimming cost V 4 bases and J 2 bases; bases outside gene matches: 7. The CDR3 nucleotides read TGCGCCAGCAGCGACCACAGGGGGTTGAACTATGGCTACACCTTC. It encodes CASSDHRGLNYGYTF.

The rearrangement joins TRBV4-3 to TRBJ2-7, with D hard to call. The CDR3 runs to 14 residues. V lost 3 bases, J lost 3 bases, and 12 bases lay in between. CDR1 is LGHNA, CDR2 YSLEER, per germline. CDR3 coding DNA: TGCGCCAGCAGCCAGGGCCTTGCAGACTACGAGCAGTACTTC. Protein: CASSQGLADYEQYF.

V is TRBV19 and J is TRBJ1-2; perhaps TRBD1 as D (5 bases). CDR3 length: 13 amino acids. Trimming left V 3 bases short and J 5 bases short, with 10 bases between. Germline-derived CDR1 and CDR2 are LNHDA and SQIVND (reference sequence). In DNA form, the CDR3 reads TGTGCCAGTAGTATCGACAGACCATATGGCTACACCTTC. Protein: CASSIDRPYGYTF.

The V gene is TRBV7-3, the J gene TRBJ1-6, with no clear D. Germline V CDR1 and CDR2: SGHTA, FQGTGA. V was trimmed by 2 bases and J by 7 bases, leaving 6 bases between them. This CDR3 region has 13 residues. This chain's CDR3 is CASSLGSNSPLHF. The CDR3 DNA follows: TGTGCCAGCAGCTTAGGCTCGAATTCACCCCTCCACTTT.